The 11 T cell receptor beta chains given below trace back to one sample, sequenced in a study of response to subunit inactivated influenza vaccine. One entry per CDR3 protein results from TCRdb running MiXCR on the RT-PCR reads. Of over 650,000 distinct CDR3 sequences in the sample, 15% to 20% were seen once. Here the sequenced sample was PBMCs from blood, taken 5 to 6 days after vaccination. The receptors shown here come from a man in his fifties or sixties who received an inactivated influenza vaccine.

The V and J genes are TRBV11-2 and TRBJ2-1, with 15 nucleotides matching TRBD2. V shed 5 bases, J shed 9 bases, and the junction held 2 bases outside the gene matches. Germline V gives CDR1 SGHAT, CDR2 FQNNGV. The CDR3 runs 14 residues. CDR3 in DNA: TGTGCCAGCAGCGGACTAGCGGGAGGGTTTGAGCAGTTCTTC. It specifies CASSGLAGGFEQFF.

This clonotype was found a few times. The chain combines TRBV12-3 or TRBV12-4 with TRBJ2-7; 8 bases are a match to TRBD2. The CDR3 is 14 amino acids. With V trimmed by 7 bases and J by 2 bases, 7 bases remained unmatched. CDR3 coding DNA: TGTGCCAGCACCAAGACGGGGGGGGCCTACGAGCAGTACTTC. Its protein is CASTKTGGAYEQYF.

In DNA form, the CDR3 reads TGTGCCAGCAGCATCTTTGGGGGAGTCTCAGATACGCAGTATTTT. Protein: CASSIFGGVSDTQYF. This rearrangement joins TRBV7-9 to TRBJ2-3; D assignment may be TRBD1 or TRBD2 (5 bases each). Germline V gene lookup returns CDR1 SEHNR and CDR2 FQNEAQ (reference sequence). The CDR3 consists of 15 residues. V lost 5 bases and J 4 bases, leaving 16 bases between the germline ends.

The J gene is TRBJ2-5, the V gene TRBV20-1; tentatively, D is TRBD2 (5 bases). The CDR3 runs to 8 residues. Germline CDR1 is DFQATT and CDR2 is SNEGSKA (reference sequence). V lost 8 bases and J lost 12, with 10 bases in between. The CDR3 coding sequence is TGCAGTCAGACCGGGGAGTACTTC. Protein: CSQTGEYF.

The sample holds many counts of this clonotype. The chain has TRBV6-5 and TRBJ2-7; TRBD1 agrees at 10 bases. The CDR3 is 14 residues long. Trimming took 6 bases from V and 2 from J; bases not matched to a gene: 4. Looked up from germline, CDR1 is MNHEY and CDR2 is SVGAGI. The CDR3 region has the DNA TGTGCCAGCAGCTACGGGACAGGGGCCTACGAGCAGTACTTC. The encoded protein is CASSYGTGAYEQYF.

V is TRBV28 and J is TRBJ2-5, with D unresolved. Germline loops: CDR1 MDHEN, CDR2 SYDVKM. Trimming shortened V by 3 bases and J by 5 bases, and 10 bases separated the two germline ends. This CDR3 has 13 amino acids. For the CDR3, the DNA is TGTGCCAGCAGTTTGGTCAATGGGGAGACCCAGTACTTC. This encodes CASSLVNGETQYF.

This chain links TRBV6-2 or TRBV6-3 with TRBJ2-6; possibly TRBD2 for D (5 bases). The V end was cut by 2 bases, the J end by 0 bases, with 5 bases between. Germline lookup yields CDR1 MNHEY and CDR2 SVGEGT. This CDR3 is 15 amino acids long. This CDR3 is CASSYDYSGANVLTF. The CDR3 bases are TGTGCCAGCAGTTACGACTACTCTGGGGCCAACGTCCTGACTTTC.

This clonotype was counted many times. The chain carries TRBV5-1 and TRBJ1-4; TRBD1 matches at 7 bases. V gave up 0 bases and J gave up 5 bases; unmatched junction bases: 4. Germline V gene sequence: CDR1 SGHRS, CDR2 YFSETQ. The CDR3 length is 15 residues. The CDR3 is CASSLVPGQNEKLFF. CDR3 DNA sequence: TGCGCCAGCAGCTTGGTTCCGGGACAGAATGAAAAACTGTTTTTT.

This clonotype was seen at least ten times. The chain joins TRBV12-3 or TRBV12-4 to TRBJ2-7; D is unresolved. The CDR3 length is 12 residues. The V end lost 5 bases, the J end lost 0 bases, and 5 bases lay between the germline ends. CDR3 in amino acids: CASSPGSYEQYF. The CDR3 DNA sequence: TGTGCCAGCAGTCCAGGCTCCTACGAGCAGTACTTC.

This clonotype was counted at least ten times. The CDR3 DNA follows: TGTGCCAGCAGCCGCGGACTAGCGGGAAGCACAGATACGCAGTATTTT. It encodes CASSRGLAGSTDTQYF. J is TRBJ2-3 and V is TRBV6-1; 12 positions match TRBD2. CDR3 size: 16 residues. The germline V gene encodes CDR1 MNHNS and CDR2 SASEGT. J gave up 0 bases and V 6 bases, and 4 bases lay outside the gene matches.

In this sample, this clonotype turned up a few times. The J gene is TRBJ2-7, the V gene TRBV4-3, with 12 bases lining up with TRBD2. The CDR3 runs to 16 residues. Germline CDR1 and CDR2: LGHNA and YSLEER. With V trimmed by 3 bases and J by 5 bases, 8 bases remained unmatched. The CDR3 here is CASSQGLAGGLNEQYF. CDR3 nucleotide sequence: TGCGCCAGCAGCCAGGGTCTAGCGGGGGGGCTTAACGAGCAGTACTTC.